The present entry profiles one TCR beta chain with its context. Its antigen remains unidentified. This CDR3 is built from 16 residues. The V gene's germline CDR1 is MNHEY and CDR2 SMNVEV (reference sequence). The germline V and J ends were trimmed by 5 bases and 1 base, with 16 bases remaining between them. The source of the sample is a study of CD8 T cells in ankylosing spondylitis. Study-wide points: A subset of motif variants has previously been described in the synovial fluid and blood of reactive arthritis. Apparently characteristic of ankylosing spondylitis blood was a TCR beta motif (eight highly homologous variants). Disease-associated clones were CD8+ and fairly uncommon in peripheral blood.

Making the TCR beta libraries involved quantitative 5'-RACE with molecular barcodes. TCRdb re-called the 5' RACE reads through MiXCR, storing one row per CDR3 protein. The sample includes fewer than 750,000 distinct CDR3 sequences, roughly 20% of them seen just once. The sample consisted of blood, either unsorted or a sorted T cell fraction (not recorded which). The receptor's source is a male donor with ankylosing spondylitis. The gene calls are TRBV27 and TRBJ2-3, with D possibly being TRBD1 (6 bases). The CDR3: CASSGRGQFRTDTQYF. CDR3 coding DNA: TGTGCCAGCAGTGGCAGAGGACAGTTCCGCACAGATACGCAGTATTTT.